This T cell receptor (beta chain) appears in the sequencing data of a study of control samples from healthy donors and cancer patients. Sequencing used immunoSEQ multiplex PCR; TCRdb keeps in-frame clones, though not all of them. The data contain 150,000 to 200,000 clones, around 88% of them singletons. J lost 6 bases, V lost 6 bases, and 8 bases had no gene match. This CDR3 region has 15 residues. Germline V gives CDR1 SNHLY, CDR2 FYNNEI. This chain links TRBV2 with TRBJ1-6; TRBD1 matches at 7 bases. Sequencing was performed on blood. This TCR was recovered from a woman between 25 and 40 years old in good health. CDR3 DNA: TGTGCCAGCAGCCCATCCGGGACAGTTAATTCACCCCTCCACTTT. Its protein is CASSPSGTVNSPLHF.